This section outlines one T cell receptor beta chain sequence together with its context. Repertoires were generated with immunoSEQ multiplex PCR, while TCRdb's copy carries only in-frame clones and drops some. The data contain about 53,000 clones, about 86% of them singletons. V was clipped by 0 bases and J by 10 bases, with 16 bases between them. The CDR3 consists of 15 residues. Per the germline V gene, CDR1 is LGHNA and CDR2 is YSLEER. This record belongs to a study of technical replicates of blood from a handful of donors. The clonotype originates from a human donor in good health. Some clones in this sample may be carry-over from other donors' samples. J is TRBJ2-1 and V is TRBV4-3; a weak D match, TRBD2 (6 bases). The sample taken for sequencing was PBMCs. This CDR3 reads CASSQETGDVQEQFF. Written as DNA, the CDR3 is TGCGCCAGCAGCCAAGAAACGGGGGACGTCCAGGAGCAGTTCTTC.